The rows below give T cell receptor beta chains drawn from one sample of a study of blood T cell repertoires in COVID-19. Using immunoSEQ multiplex PCR, the repertoire was profiled, and TCRdb retains in-frame clones only, with some absent. The sample lists approximately 200,000 clones, about 82% seen once, with about 9.7% in the top ten. The sequenced material came from PBMCs or T cells enriched from blood (not recorded which). The receptors were sampled from a woman in her twenties or thirties who had recovered from COVID-19. CDR3s include the opening cysteine and the closing phenylalanine or tryptophan. The D gene is left open where the match is weak. Size values are once, few and many counts, or a class for expanded clones, and some rows have none.

V,J,size,D,CDR3,DNA
TRBV9,TRBJ2-7,.,TRBD2,CASSANPAGTSGNYEQYF,TGTGCCAGCAGCGCCAACCCCGCCGGGACTAGCGGGAACTACGAGCAGTACTTC
TRBV7-8,TRBJ2-1,.,TRBD2,CASRSRGVPRTSRNNEQFF,TGTGCCAGCAGATCACGAGGGGTGCCCAGGACTAGCAGGAACAATGAGCAGTTCTTC
TRBV5-1,TRBJ1-6,few,.,CASSLVGGDSPLHF,TGCGCCAGCAGCTTGGTAGGGGGAGACTCACCCCTCCACTTT
TRBV28,TRBJ1-4,.,TRBD1,CASSLWGQAVTNEKLFF,TGTGCCAGCAGTTTATGGGGACAGGCGGTAACTAATGAAAAACTGTTTTTT
TRBV28,TRBJ1-5,few,.,CASSFLTGNNQPQHF,TGTGCCAGCAGTTTTCTAACAGGGAACAATCAGCCCCAGCATTTT
TRBV27,TRBJ2-3,.,.,CASSLFPLASTDTQYF,TGTGCCAGCAGCCTTTTCCCGTTAGCGAGCACAGATACGCAGTATTTT
TRBV7-9,TRBJ2-5,.,TRBD2,CASRPSGLAGGPETQYF,TGTGCCAGCAGGCCTTCCGGGCTAGCGGGAGGGCCGGAGACCCAGTACTTC
TRBV28,TRBJ1-2,.,.,CASSPLHREGYGYTF,TGTGCCAGCAGCCCCCTGCACAGGGAGGGATATGGCTACACCTTC
TRBV7-6,TRBJ2-6,.,.,CASSPKRTVSGANVLTF,TGTGCCAGCAGCCCAAAACGGACAGTCTCTGGGGCCAACGTCCTGACTTTC
TRBV6-5,TRBJ2-1,.,TRBD2,CASSYARERYEQFF,TGTGCCAGCAGTTACGCGCGGGAGCGCTATGAGCAGTTCTTC